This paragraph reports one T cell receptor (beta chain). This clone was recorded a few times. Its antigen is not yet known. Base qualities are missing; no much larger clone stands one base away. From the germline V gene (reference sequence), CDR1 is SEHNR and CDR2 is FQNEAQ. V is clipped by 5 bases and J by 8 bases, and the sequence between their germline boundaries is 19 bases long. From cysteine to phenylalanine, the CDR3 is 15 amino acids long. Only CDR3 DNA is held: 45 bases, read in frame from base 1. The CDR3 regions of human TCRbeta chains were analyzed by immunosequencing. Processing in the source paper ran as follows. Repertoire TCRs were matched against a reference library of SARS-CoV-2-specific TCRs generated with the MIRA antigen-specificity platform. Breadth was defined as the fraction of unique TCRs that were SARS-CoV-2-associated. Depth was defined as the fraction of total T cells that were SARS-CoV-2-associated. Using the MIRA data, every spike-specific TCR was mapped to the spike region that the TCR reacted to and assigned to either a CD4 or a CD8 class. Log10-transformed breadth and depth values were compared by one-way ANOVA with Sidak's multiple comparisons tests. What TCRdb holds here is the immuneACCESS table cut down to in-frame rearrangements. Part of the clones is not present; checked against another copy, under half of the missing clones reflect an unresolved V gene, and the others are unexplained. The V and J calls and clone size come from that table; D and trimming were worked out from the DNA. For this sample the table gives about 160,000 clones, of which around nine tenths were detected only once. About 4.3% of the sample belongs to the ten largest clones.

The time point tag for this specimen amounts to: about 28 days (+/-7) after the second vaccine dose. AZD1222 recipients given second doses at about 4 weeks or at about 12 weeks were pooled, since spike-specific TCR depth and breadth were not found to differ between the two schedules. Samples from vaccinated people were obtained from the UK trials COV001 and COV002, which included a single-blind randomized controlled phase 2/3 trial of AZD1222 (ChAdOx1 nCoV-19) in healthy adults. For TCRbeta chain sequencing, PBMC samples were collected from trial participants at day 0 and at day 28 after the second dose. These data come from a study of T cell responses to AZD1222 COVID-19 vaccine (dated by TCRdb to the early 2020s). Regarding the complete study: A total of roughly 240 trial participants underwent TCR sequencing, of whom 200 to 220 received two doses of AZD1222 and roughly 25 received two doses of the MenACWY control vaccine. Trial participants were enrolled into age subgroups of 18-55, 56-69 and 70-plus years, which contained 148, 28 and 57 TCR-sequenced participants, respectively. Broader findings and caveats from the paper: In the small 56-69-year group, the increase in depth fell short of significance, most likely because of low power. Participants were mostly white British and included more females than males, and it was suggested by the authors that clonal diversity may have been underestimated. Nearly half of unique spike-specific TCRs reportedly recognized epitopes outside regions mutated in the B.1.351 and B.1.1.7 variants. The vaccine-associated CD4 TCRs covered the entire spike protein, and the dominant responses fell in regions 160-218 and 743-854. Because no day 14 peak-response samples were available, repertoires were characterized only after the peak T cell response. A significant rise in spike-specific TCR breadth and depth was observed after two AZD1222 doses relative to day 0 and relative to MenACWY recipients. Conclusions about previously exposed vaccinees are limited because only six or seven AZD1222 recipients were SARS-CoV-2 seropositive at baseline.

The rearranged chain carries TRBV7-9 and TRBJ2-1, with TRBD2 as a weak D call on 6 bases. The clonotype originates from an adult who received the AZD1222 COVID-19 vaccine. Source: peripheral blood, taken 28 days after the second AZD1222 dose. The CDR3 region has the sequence CASSNRDLQAHEQFF. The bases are TGTGCCAGCAGCAACCGGGACTTACAAGCTCATGAGCAGTTCTTC.